These 29 T cell receptor beta chains originate from one sample sequenced in a study of identical twins. A single record per CDR3 protein comes from TCRdb applying MiXCR to the 5' RACE reads. The data show fewer than 900,000 distinct CDR3 sequences, 21% seen once. The same sample was also used in a study of T cells expressing NK-cell markers.

The source material was PBMCs. The receptors derive from a young woman in good health.

CDR3 DNA: TGTGCCAGCAGCACCCGACAGGCTGAGCAGTTCTTC. This gives the protein CASSTRQAEQFF. The chain has TRBV9 and TRBJ2-1; a possible D gene is TRBD1 (6 bases). The CDR3 totals 12 residues. Trimming cost V 4 bases and J 9 bases, with 11 bases left between them. Germline V gene data show CDR1 as SGDLS and CDR2 as YYNGEE. Using reference TRBV9 and TRBJ2-1 for the parts outside the CDR3, the full variable domain is DSGVTQTPKHLITATGQRVTLRCSPRSGDLSVYWYQQSLDQGLQFLIQYYNGEERAKGNILERFSAQQFPDLHSELNLSSLELGDSALYFCASSTRQAEQFFGPGTRLTVL.

This clonotype was seen ten or more times. This rearrangement joins TRBV25-1 to TRBJ2-7; D ambiguous. This CDR3 has 14 residues. Germline V gene data show CDR1 as MGHDK and CDR2 as SYGVNS. With 0 bases removed from V and 2 bases from J, the gap between germline ends came to 8 bases. The CDR3 here is CASSEYGSPYEQYF. The CDR3 nucleotides are TGTGCCAGCAGTGAATATGGCTCCCCCTACGAGCAGTACTTC.

This clonotype was seen at least ten times. The rearrangement links TRBV6-1 to TRBJ1-6; no clear D. CDR1 is MNHNS, CDR2 SASEGT, per germline. The CDR3 runs to 16 residues. V lost 5 bases to trimming and J lost 7 bases, with 18 bases between them. In DNA, the CDR3 is TGTGCCAGCAGTCTCTATCGGACCGAAACAAATTCACCCCTCCACTTT. This encodes CASSLYRTETNSPLHF.

This clonotype was observed many times. This chain connects TRBV29-1 to TRBJ2-7; the D is unclear. The germline V gene has CDR1 SQVTM and CDR2 ANQGSEA. The CDR3 has 13 amino acids. The V and J ends lost 2 bases and 0 bases respectively, with 8 bases between them. CDR3 sequence reads: CSVEYAASYEQYF. As DNA, the CDR3 is TGCAGCGTTGAATACGCAGCCTCCTACGAGCAGTACTTC.

This clonotype was counted at least ten times. The chain uses TRBV20-1 and TRBJ2-6; D is uncertain. This CDR3 contains 12 residues. The V end was cut by 5 bases, the J end by 4 bases, with 6 bases between. Germline CDR1 is DFQATT and CDR2 is SNEGSKA (reference sequence). CDR3 nucleotides: TGCAGTGCTGTACAGGGGGCCAACGTCCTGACTTTC. Encoded protein: CSAVQGANVLTF.

The chain carries TRBV6-1 and TRBJ1-2; D gene unclear. Trimming cost V 0 bases and J 7 bases, with 12 bases left between them. The CDR3 is made up of 14 amino acids. The germline V gene encodes CDR1 MNHNS and CDR2 SASEGT. CDR3 loop: CASSEADVGIGYTF. CDR3 sequence (DNA): TGTGCCAGCAGTGAAGCCGACGTCGGAATTGGCTACACCTTC.

This clonotype was seen repeatedly, ten times or more. The chain uses TRBV12-3 or TRBV12-4 and TRBJ1-1; D possibly corresponds to TRBD1 (5 bases). V gave up 10 bases and J gave up 5 bases, with 17 bases separating them. The CDR3 runs 13 residues. The CDR3 loop is CATGGGERTEAFF. In DNA form, the CDR3 reads TGTGCCACCGGTGGAGGGGAGAGGACTGAAGCTTTCTTT.

This clonotype came up many times. V usage is TRBV4-3 and J usage is TRBJ1-1; possibly TRBD1 for D (5 bases). Germline-derived CDR1 and CDR2 are LGHNA and YSLEER. Trimming took 5 bases from V and 1 from J, leaving 11 bases between them. CDR3 size: 14 residues. The CDR3 is CASSTRQRNTEAFF. In nucleotides, the CDR3 is TGCGCCAGCAGCACCAGACAGCGGAACACTGAAGCTTTCTTT.

This clonotype was found a few times. The chain links TRBV7-6 to TRBJ2-7; a weak D match, TRBD2 (6 bases). CDR1 is SGHVS and CDR2 is FNYEAQ in the germline V gene. V was trimmed by 2 bases and J by 6 bases, leaving 20 bases between them. CDR3 length: 16 amino acids. CDR3 region: CASSLTGVGGLSEQYF. The CDR3 coding sequence is TGTGCCAGCAGCTTAACCGGAGTGGGAGGATTATCCGAGCAGTACTTC.

This chain joins TRBV14 and TRBJ1-5; possibly TRBD1 for D (5 bases). Germline values: CDR1 SGHDN, CDR2 FVKESK. The CDR3 extends over 13 amino acids. V lost 3 bases, J lost 4 bases, and 7 bases lay in between. The CDR3: CASSQQGNQPQHF. DNA of the CDR3: TGTGCCAGCAGCCAGCAGGGAAATCAGCCCCAGCATTTT.

There are a few counts of this clonotype. V is TRBV4-3 and J is TRBJ1-1; D remains unclear. CDR1 is LGHNA and CDR2 is YSLEER in the germline V gene. The CDR3 totals 15 residues. V shed 1 base and J shed 4 bases, with 13 bases lying between them. This chain's CDR3 is CASSQVWAGSTEAFF. CDR3 nucleotide sequence: TGCGCCAGCAGCCAAGTTTGGGCGGGGAGCACTGAAGCTTTCTTT.

J is TRBJ1-4 and V is TRBV5-6; D is ambiguous. The CDR3 runs to 15 residues. With 4 bases removed from V and 0 bases from J, the gap between germline ends came to 10 bases. The germline CDR1 and CDR2 sequences are SGHDT and YYEEEE. In DNA form, the CDR3 reads TGTGCCAGCAGCGGCGCCGTTGCAACTAATGAAAAACTGTTTTTT. Protein sequence: CASSGAVATNEKLFF. The full variable domain, with the rest looked up from reference TRBV5-6 and TRBJ1-4, is DAGVTQSPTHLIKTRGQQVTLRCSPKSGHDTVSWYQQALGQGPQFIFQYYEEEERQRGNFPDRFSGHQFPNYSSELNVNALLLGDSALYLCASSGAVATNEKLFFGSGTQLSVL.

This clonotype showed up just a few times. The rearrangement joins TRBV4-1 to TRBJ1-5; D call uncertain. Trimming removed 1 base from V and 6 bases from J, with 7 bases in between. CDR3 length: 13 residues. Germline V gives CDR1 MGHRA, CDR2 YSYEKL. The CDR3 DNA is TGCGCCAGCAGCCAAGGATTACCTCAGCCCCAGCATTTT. Translating it yields CASSQGLPQPQHF.

The chain uses TRBV10-3 and TRBJ2-3; TRBD1 is a possible D gene (5 bases). The CDR3 has 15 amino acids. Germline values: CDR1 ENHRY, CDR2 SYGVKD. V dropped 4 bases and J dropped 1 base, with 12 bases sitting between them. CDR3 amino acids: CAISVGASGTDTQYF. CDR3 nucleotides: TGTGCCATCAGTGTTGGGGCGTCGGGCACAGATACGCAGTATTTT.

The chain carries TRBV7-6 and TRBJ2-1, with 10 nucleotides matching TRBD2. CDR3 size: 13 residues. CDR1 and CDR2 (germline): SGHVS, FNYEAQ. J was trimmed by 11 bases and V by 8 bases; bases with no gene match: 9. The CDR3 nucleotides read TGTGCCAGCGGGTCTAGCGGGAGAGGGCAGCAGTTCTTC. This encodes CASGSSGRGQQFF.

Many counts were recorded for this clonotype. V usage is TRBV29-1 and J usage is TRBJ2-2; D is unclear. Germline assignment: CDR1 SQVTM and CDR2 ANQGSEA. The V and J ends lost 3 bases and 5 bases respectively, with 7 bases between them. This CDR3 is built from 12 residues. The CDR3 nucleotides read TGCAGCGTTGATCAGTCTACCGGGGAGCTGTTTTTT. It specifies CSVDQSTGELFF.

The chain links TRBV20-1 to TRBJ2-1; 8 bases match TRBD2. V gave up 3 bases and J gave up 3 bases; unmatched junction bases: 10. CDR1 and CDR2 (germline): DFQATT, SNEGSKA (reference sequence). This CDR3 is built from 16 residues. CDR3 in DNA: TGCAGTGCTAGCGTCTCGGGAGGGCCTCTCTACAATGAGCAGTTCTTC. Encoded protein: CSASVSGGPLYNEQFF.

CDR3 coding DNA: TGCGCCAGCAGCTTGAGCCCACCCGGGGGCAACACCGGGGAGCTGTTTTTT. As protein: CASSLSPPGGNTGELFF. The chain combines TRBV5-1 with TRBJ2-2; either TRBD1 or TRBD2 may fit D (6 bases each). From germline, CDR1 is SGHRS and CDR2 YFSETQ. The V gene lost 1 base and the J gene lost 2 bases, with 15 bases spanning the gap. The CDR3 totals 17 residues. Full variable domain (missing parts from reference TRBV5-1 and TRBJ2-2): KAGVTQTPRYLIKTRGQQVTLSCSPISGHRSVSWYQQTPGQGLQFLFEYFSETQRNKGNFPGRFSGRQFSNSRSEMNVSTLELGDSALYLCASSLSPPGGNTGELFFGEGSRLTVL.

The rearrangement uses TRBV20-1 and TRBJ2-3; D possibly corresponds to TRBD2 (6 bases). The germline gives CDR1 DFQATT, CDR2 SNEGSKA (reference sequence). V lost 0 bases and J 3 bases, leaving 13 bases between the germline ends. The CDR3 consists of 15 residues. The CDR3 protein is CSARDRGVWTDTQYF. The CDR3 nucleotides are TGCAGTGCTAGAGATCGCGGGGTATGGACAGATACGCAGTATTTT.

This clonotype was counted only a few times. The rearrangement joins TRBV20-1 to TRBJ2-1; 11 bases fit TRBD2. Germline CDR1 DFQATT, CDR2 SNEGSKA (reference sequence). The CDR3 has 16 residues. Unmatched junction bases numbered 12, after V lost 6 bases and J lost 5 bases. CDR3 bases: TGCAGTGCCCCTACCCCGGGACTAGCGGCTCACAATGAGCAGTTCTTC. Protein sequence: CSAPTPGLAAHNEQFF.

This clonotype occurred a few times. The rearrangement joins TRBV7-6 to TRBJ2-7; D might be TRBD1 or TRBD2, each matching 5 bases. Trimming took off 3 bases at V and 1 base at J, with 10 bases between the two ends. Germline V gene lookup returns CDR1 SGHVS and CDR2 FNYEAQ. The CDR3 contains 14 residues. The CDR3 loop reads CASSFRDLSYEQYF. Here the CDR3 DNA reads TGTGCCAGCAGCTTCCGGGACCTTTCCTACGAGCAGTACTTC.

The rearrangement uses TRBV21-1 and TRBJ2-1; the table names TRBD1, a call not compared with the DNA. TRBV21-1 constitutes a pseudogene. This CDR3 is built from 19 residues. The CDR3 sequence is CASSIFPRDPGSDGNEQFF. The CDR3 DNA reads TGTGCCAGCAGCATTTTCCCCCGGGACCCGGGGAGTGACGGTAATGAGCAGTTCTTC.

This clonotype came up a few times. This sequence joins TRBV20-1 and TRBJ1-1; 9 bases match TRBD1. With 6 bases clipped from V and 6 bases from J, the junction kept 5 bases outside the gene matches. The germline V gene has CDR1 DFQATT and CDR2 SNEGSKA (reference sequence). The CDR3 length is 12 residues. CDR3 amino acids: CSARQGVSEAFF. DNA for the CDR3: TGCAGTGCCCGACAGGGGGTATCTGAAGCTTTCTTT.

The chain combines TRBV12-3 or TRBV12-4 with TRBJ1-2, with D hard to call. This CDR3 has 15 amino acids. V shed 5 bases and J shed 4 bases, with 17 bases lying between them. CDR3 coding DNA: TGTGCCAGCAGTCCCTACGGACGGTCGTCCTATGGCTACACCTTC. Its translation is CASSPYGRSSYGYTF.

The chain has TRBV12-3 or TRBV12-4 and TRBJ1-2; a possible D gene is TRBD1 (6 bases). The V gene lost 3 bases and the J gene lost 6 bases, with 17 bases spanning the gap. There are 15 residues in the CDR3. The CDR3 here is CASSFRPRTAHGYTF. CDR3 DNA sequence: TGTGCCAGCAGTTTCCGGCCTCGGACAGCCCATGGCTACACCTTC.

At least ten counts were recorded for this clonotype. The chain combines TRBV12-3 or TRBV12-4 with TRBJ2-7, with 9 bases matching TRBD1. Trimming removed 1 base from V and 4 bases from J; junction bases left unmatched: 8. The CDR3 is made up of 16 amino acids. CDR3 nucleotide sequence: TGTGCCAGCAGTTTAGGATCGGGGACAGGGAAGTACGAGCAGTACTTC. Residues: CASSLGSGTGKYEQYF.

The rearrangement uses TRBV7-2 and TRBJ1-1; a weak D match, TRBD1 (5 bases). There are 17 residues in the CDR3. CDR1 and CDR2 (germline): SGHTA, FQGNSA. V dropped 4 bases and J dropped 0 bases, with 18 bases sitting between them. CDR3 sequence reads: CASSSLAGTFMNTEAFF. As DNA, the CDR3 is TGTGCCAGCAGCTCGCTTGCGGGGACGTTCATGAACACTGAAGCTTTCTTT. Based on the CDR3 plus reference TRBV7-2 and TRBJ1-1, the full variable domain is GAGVSQSPSNKVTEKGKDVELRCDPISGHTALYWYRQSLGQGLEFLIYFQGNSAPDKSGLPSDRFSAERTGGSVSTLTIQRTQQEDSAVYLCASSSLAGTFMNTEAFFGQGTRLTVV.

This sequence joins TRBV11-2 and TRBJ2-7, with 14 positions matching TRBD2. The ends lost 5 bases at V and 12 bases at J; junction bases unmatched: 9. This CDR3 comprises 14 residues. The germline gives CDR1 SGHAT, CDR2 FQNNGV. CDR3 sequence: CASSAGTSGSMPYF. DNA of the CDR3: TGTGCCAGCAGCGCCGGGACTAGCGGGAGTATGCCGTACTTC.

The V gene is TRBV19, the J gene TRBJ2-3; tentatively, D is TRBD2 (5 bases). Germline V gene data show CDR1 as LNHDA and CDR2 as SQIVND (reference sequence). The CDR3 has 14 residues. V lost 7 bases and J lost 3, with 14 bases in between. This chain's CDR3 is CASTEDSGTDTQYF. In nucleotides, the CDR3 is TGTGCCAGTACCGAGGACTCGGGAACAGATACGCAGTATTTT.